The clone carrying this TCR beta chain was recorded at least ten times. This specimen belongs to a study of T-cell reconstitution after alpha-beta-depleted transplantation in children. Unique molecular identifiers were used to barcode this TCRbeta library. TCRdb re-derived calls from the PCR reads in MiXCR, one entry per CDR3 protein. The sample has 400,000 to 500,000 distinct CDR3 sequences, approximately 11% seen once. Trimming left V 6 bases short and J 3 bases short, with 21 bases between. The germline V gene encodes CDR1 DFQATT and CDR2 SNEGSKA (reference sequence). CDR3 length: 16 residues. This specimen was PBMCs from the stem cell graft donor, taken from the stem cell graft. The chain uses TRBV20-1 and TRBJ2-1, with D possibly TRBD2 on 6 matching bases. The TCR sequence derives from a human donor who donated a stem cell graft to a child with acute myeloid leukemia. The CDR3 reads CSAQALGGGNYNEQFF. CDR3 DNA: TGCAGTGCCCAGGCTTTGGGGGGAGGTAACTACAATGAGCAGTTCTTC.